This T cell receptor (beta chain) is from a study of cytomegalovirus exposure and HLA in healthy donors. Study-level findings and limits: The study dropped some indistinguishable V segments, TRBV6-2 and TRBV6-3 among them. For most TCR beta V segments, an earlier analysis put the productive rate at about 90% or about 30% of the time.

With V trimmed by 8 bases and J by 0 bases, 4 bases remained unmatched. The CDR3 consists of 14 residues. From germline, CDR1 is MDHEN and CDR2 SYDVKM. To note about this clone: Its antigen is unknown.

Use of 60 Vbeta and 13 Jbeta primers characterized the PCR. The protocol was immunoSEQ multiplex PCR, while the TCRdb copy is restricted to in-frame clones and leaves out a portion. This table holds roughly 130,000 clones, 70% to 80% found once. V usage is TRBV28 and J usage is TRBJ2-3, with 8 positions matching TRBD2. Source material: PBMCs. The sequence was collected from a female donor in good health and CMV-seronegative. The CDR3 DNA reads as TGTGCCAGCCTGGTAGCGGGGAGCACAGATACGCAGTATTTT. Protein: CASLVAGSTDTQYF.